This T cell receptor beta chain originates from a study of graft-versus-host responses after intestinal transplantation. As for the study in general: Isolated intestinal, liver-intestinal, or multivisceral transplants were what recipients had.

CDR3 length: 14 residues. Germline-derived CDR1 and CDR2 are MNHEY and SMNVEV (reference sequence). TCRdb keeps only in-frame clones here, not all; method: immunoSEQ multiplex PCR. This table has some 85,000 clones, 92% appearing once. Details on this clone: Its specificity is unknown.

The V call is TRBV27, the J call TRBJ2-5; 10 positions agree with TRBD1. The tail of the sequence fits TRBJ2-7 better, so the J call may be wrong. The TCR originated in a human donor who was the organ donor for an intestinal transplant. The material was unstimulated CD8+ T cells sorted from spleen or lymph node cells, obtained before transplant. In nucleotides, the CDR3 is TGTGCCAGCAGTGGGTCCGGGACAGGGGACGAGCAGTACTTC. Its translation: CASSGSGTGDEQYF.